A single sample is the source of the 16 T cell receptor beta chains below, sequenced in a study of the immune and genomic landscape of osteosarcoma. Poor-prognosis osteosarcoma patients supplied post-treatment primary, local recurrence and metastasis tumor specimens. Sequencing used immunoSEQ multiplex PCR; TCRdb keeps in-frame clones, though not all of them. The sample has approximately 9,400 clones, approximately 64% seen once; the top ten hold less than 20%. The specimen sequenced was osteosarcoma tumor tissue from the lung. The receptor set was obtained from a human donor with osteosarcoma.

The rearrangement uses TRBV7-2 and TRBJ2-5; D gene uncertain. Germline V gene data show CDR1 as SGHTA and CDR2 as FQGNSA. Trimming shortened V by 5 bases and J by 0 bases, and 4 bases separated the two germline ends. The CDR3 is 12 amino acids. The DNA for the CDR3 is TGTGCCAGCAGCCGGTACCAAGAGACCCAGTACTTC. Amino acids: CASSRYQETQYF. Filled out from reference TRBV7-2 and TRBJ2-5, the complete variable domain reads GAGVSQSPSNKVTEKGKDVELRCDPISGHTALYWYRQSLGQGLEFLIYFQGNSAPDKSGLPSDRFSAERTGGSVSTLTIQRTQQEDSAVYLCASSRYQETQYFGPGTRLLVL.

The CDR3 protein is CASSSGTGTGYQETQYF. The DNA of the CDR3 is TGTGCCAGCAGCTCCGGAACCGGGACAGGGTACCAAGAGACCCAGTACTTC. The chain joins TRBV7-9 to TRBJ2-5; 9 positions agree with TRBD1. The CDR3 covers 17 residues. The J segment lost 0 bases and the V segment lost 4 bases, leaving 9 bases of the junction unmatched. Looked up from germline, CDR1 is SEHNR and CDR2 is FQNEAQ (reference sequence).

The table lists this clone with a count of one. The CDR3 coding sequence is TGTGCCAGCAGCCCGGCAGGTCAAGAGACCCAGTACTTC. Translation gives CASSPAGQETQYF. V is TRBV7-9 and J is TRBJ2-5; D ambiguous. The CDR3 loop spans 13 amino acids. CDR1 is SEHNR and CDR2 is FQNEAQ in the germline V gene (reference sequence). V dropped 5 bases and J dropped 2 bases, with 9 bases sitting between them. Based on the CDR3 plus reference TRBV7-9 and TRBJ2-5, the full variable domain is DTGVSQNPRHKITKRGQNVTFRCDPISEHNRLYWYRQTLGQGPEFLTYFQNEAQLEKSRLLSDRFSAERPKGSFSTLEIQRTEQGDSAMYLCASSPAGQETQYFGPGTRLLVL.

The chain has TRBV5-1 and TRBJ2-3; 7 bases are a match to TRBD1. CDR3 length: 17 residues. CDR1 SGHRS and CDR2 YFSETQ come from the germline V gene. V lost 0 bases to trimming and J lost 1 base; unmatched junction nucleotides: 8. The CDR3 loop reads CASSLELQGVGTDTQYF. DNA for the CDR3: TGCGCCAGCAGCTTGGAGTTGCAGGGGGTAGGCACAGATACGCAGTATTTT.

The count of this clone is one. The rearrangement links TRBV7-9 to TRBJ2-7; D is unresolved. V dropped 1 base and J dropped 4 bases, with 8 bases sitting between them. The CDR3 sequence is 13 residues long. Germline V gene lookup returns CDR1 SEHNR and CDR2 FQNEAQ (reference sequence). CDR3 bases: TGTGCCAGCAGCTTAGTTGGGGATTACGAGCAGTACTTC. This sequence encodes CASSLVGDYEQYF.

This clone was observed a few times. The gene calls are TRBV4-2 and TRBJ2-7; 8 bases match TRBD2. The CDR3 extends over 15 amino acids. V shed 0 bases and J 0 bases; nucleotides not matched to a gene: 1. Germline CDR1 and CDR2: LGHNA and YNFKEQ. In DNA form, the CDR3 reads TGTGCCAGCAGCCAAGAAAGCGGGAGCTCCTACGAGCAGTACTTC. It is translated as CASSQESGSSYEQYF.

This clone was counted a few times. This rearrangement joins TRBV29-1 to TRBJ1-1; D gene unclear. V lost 7 bases and J 4 bases, leaving 7 bases between the germline ends. The CDR3 runs 10 residues. Germline CDR1 SQVTM, CDR2 ANQGSEA. CDR3 sequence reads: CSGLGTEAFF. The CDR3 nucleotides are TGCAGCGGGCTCGGCACTGAAGCTTTCTTT.

This clone was seen only a few times. The CDR3 sequence: CASSETPQPQHF. CDR3 nucleotide sequence: TGCGCCAGCAGTGAGACCCCTCAGCCCCAGCATTTT. V is TRBV10-2 and J is TRBJ1-5, with D uncertain. CDR3 size: 12 residues. Germline V gives CDR1 WSHSY, CDR2 SAAADI. Trimming removed 2 bases at V and 6 bases at J, with 5 bases between.

The chain has TRBV6-1 and TRBJ2-1; possibly TRBD1 or TRBD2 for D (5 bases each). V dropped 0 bases and J dropped 15 bases, with 12 bases sitting between them. Germline V gives CDR1 MNHNS, CDR2 SASEGT. There are 12 residues in the CDR3. CDR3 loop: CASSEAEGRGFF. The CDR3, as DNA: TGTGCCAGCAGTGAAGCAGAGGGACGGGGGTTCTTC.

V usage is TRBV15 and J usage is TRBJ1-5, with no clear D. Per the germline V gene, CDR1 is LNHNV and CDR2 is YYDKDF (reference sequence). Trimming left V 3 bases short and J 7 bases short, with 13 bases between. This CDR3 is 14 amino acids long. The CDR3 DNA reads as TGTGCCACCAGCAGGATGGGGTGGGTCCAGCCCCAGCATTTT. It specifies CATSRMGWVQPQHF.

A few counts support this clone. The chain combines TRBV4-2 with TRBJ2-6, with 11 bases matching TRBD1. V shed 1 base and J 1 base; nucleotides not matched to a gene: 3. The germline V gene encodes CDR1 LGHNA and CDR2 YNFKEQ. The CDR3 loop spans 18 amino acids. The CDR3 coding sequence is TGTGCCAGCAGCCAAGGGGGACAGGGGGTTTCTGGGGCCAACGTCCTGACTTTC. Residues: CASSQGGQGVSGANVLTF.

The rearrangement joins TRBV4-2 to TRBJ2-5; TRBD2 aligns across 9 bases. V lost 0 bases to trimming and J lost 5 bases; unmatched junction nucleotides: 7. Germline CDR1 LGHNA, CDR2 YNFKEQ. CDR3 length: 16 amino acids. The CDR3 DNA follows: TGTGCCAGCAGCCAAGATGGAGTAGCGGGAGTGGAGACCCAGTACTTC. It is translated as CASSQDGVAGVETQYF.

The chain combines TRBV6-1 with TRBJ2-4; a possible D gene is TRBD1 (5 bases). The V gene's germline CDR1 is MNHNS and CDR2 SASEGT. Trimming pared 3 bases from V and 8 bases from J, leaving 14 bases between. The CDR3 sequence is 14 residues long. This CDR3 reads CASSEDSGKDIQYF. The CDR3 coding sequence is TGTGCCAGCAGTGAGGATTCAGGGAAGGACATTCAGTACTTC.

The rearrangement links TRBV19 to TRBJ2-1, with 7 bases lining up with TRBD1. The CDR3 is made up of 14 amino acids. The V gene's germline CDR1 is LNHDA and CDR2 SQIVND (reference sequence). After removal of 4 bases from V and 4 bases from J, the junction contained 4 bases not matched to a gene. The CDR3 is CASSTGQKYNEQFF. The CDR3 nucleotides read TGTGCCAGTAGTACGGGACAGAAATACAATGAGCAGTTCTTC. The full variable domain, rest sourced from reference TRBV19 and TRBJ2-1, is DGGITQSPKYLFRKEGQNVTLSCEQNLNHDAMYWYRQDPGQGLRLIYYSQIVNDFQKGDIAEGYSVSREKKESFPLTVTSAQKNPTAFYLCASSTGQKYNEQFFGPGTRLTVL.

The chain couples TRBV6-5 to TRBJ2-1, with unresolved D. In germline, CDR1 is MNHEY, CDR2 SVGAGI. Trimming stripped 6 bases from V and 6 bases from J, with 12 bases between. This CDR3 is 13 amino acids long. CDR3 sequence reads: CASRFMGGNEQFF. The CDR3 region has the DNA TGTGCCAGCAGATTTATGGGTGGCAATGAGCAGTTCTTC.

The DNA of the CDR3 is TGCAGCGTTCTCGGAGGGCGGGGGAACACTGAAGCTTTCTTT. This encodes CSVLGGRGNTEAFF. The V call is TRBV29-1, the J call TRBJ1-1; no clear D. The CDR3 is 14 residues long. Germline V gene data show CDR1 as SQVTM and CDR2 as ANQGSEA. Deletions cut 5 bases from V and 1 base from J, with 14 bases between.